This T cell receptor (beta chain) was obtained from a study of cytomegalovirus exposure and HLA in healthy donors. Of note for this clone: Its antigen is not known.

Whole-study results and caveats: Owing to their indistinguishability, certain V segments, notably TRBV6-2 and TRBV6-3, were excluded. Most TCR beta V segments were productive about 90% or about 30% of the time in an earlier analysis. What was likely a sequencing artifact was a cluster of highly shared sequence variants. Solely CMV serostatus was available to characterize immune exposure.

The PCR made use of 60 Vbeta and 13 Jbeta primers. Produced via immunoSEQ multiplex PCR; TCRdb's table is partial and in-frame only. The sample holds about 72,000 clones, 60% to 75% seen once. The ends lost 5 bases at V and 7 bases at J; junction bases unmatched: 10. This CDR3 comprises 16 residues. Germline CDR1 reads MRHNA; CDR2 reads SNTAGT. This chain joins TRBV6-4 and TRBJ2-2, with 10 bases fitting TRBD1. Sequences were obtained from PBMCs. This receptor was taken from a middle-aged man in good health and CMV-seropositive. CDR3 sequence (DNA): TGTGCCAGCAGTTACCCCGGGACAGGGGTTGACGGGGAGCTGTTTTTT. The encoded protein is CASSYPGTGVDGELFF.